Each of the 26 T cell receptor beta chains below was sequenced from the same sample in a study of cytomegalovirus exposure and HLA in healthy donors (dated by TCRdb to about 2017). Receptors were amplified or captured by the immunoSEQ multiplex PCR assay. A mixture of 60 forward primers for TCR Vbeta segments and 13 reverse primers for TCR Jbeta segments was used in the multiplex PCR. TCRdb's version of the immuneACCESS table is confined to in-frame rearrangements and falls short of the full clone set. An unresolved V gene accounts for under half of the shortfall where checked; the remainder is of unknown origin. The sample table lists 200,000 or so clones, 82% of them with a count of one. The ten largest make up 5.5% to 7.5% of the sample. Sample: PBMCs. These TCRs come from a woman aged 45-65 years in good health and CMV-seropositive.

This chain joins TRBV18 and TRBJ2-7; D is uncertain. CDR1 KGHSH and CDR2 LQKENI come from the germline V gene. Trimming pared 6 bases from V and 2 bases from J, leaving 14 bases between. This CDR3 has 14 residues. DNA for the CDR3: TGTGCCAGCTCCCCGAGTCCCAAGACCTACGAGCAGTACTTC. Translated, it gives CASSPSPKTYEQYF.

The chain links TRBV2 to TRBJ1-4, with 11 bases aligning to TRBD1. Germline-derived CDR1 and CDR2 are SNHLY and FYNNEI. The CDR3 sequence is 17 residues long. With 7 bases clipped from V and 0 bases from J, the junction kept 7 bases outside the gene matches. In DNA, the CDR3 is TGTGCCAGCAATCGCCTGGGACAGGGGGCAACTAATGAAAAACTGTTTTTT. As protein: CASNRLGQGATNEKLFF.

The rearrangement uses TRBV6-6 and TRBJ2-7, with D maybe TRBD1 (5 bases). Trimming shortened V by 2 bases and J by 0 bases, and 11 bases separated the two germline ends. The CDR3 loop spans 15 amino acids. Per the germline V gene, CDR1 is MNHNY and CDR2 is SVGAGI (reference sequence). This CDR3 is CASSYLGQPSYEQYF. The CDR3 coding sequence is TGTGCCAGCAGTTACCTGGGGCAGCCCTCCTACGAGCAGTACTTC.

The genes are TRBV29-1 and TRBJ1-2; the match to TRBD1 covers 9 bases. CDR1 and CDR2 from the germline V gene are SQVTM and ANQGSEA. This CDR3 is 14 amino acids long. Trimming at V came to 2 bases and at J to 7 bases, leaving 8 bases not matched to a gene. CDR3 nucleotides: TGCAGCGTTGAAATGGTTACAGGGGGCAGTGGCTACACCTTC. Encoded protein: CSVEMVTGGSGYTF.

This clone was counted between two and nine times. This chain connects TRBV10-1 to TRBJ2-5, with D hard to call. CDR1 is WNHNN, CDR2 SYGVQD, per germline (reference sequence). V was cut by 0 bases and J by 0 bases, with 5 bases left in between. The CDR3 length is 14 residues. The CDR3 here is CASSESQYQETQYF. In DNA form, the CDR3 reads TGCGCCAGCAGTGAGTCGCAGTACCAAGAGACCCAGTACTTC.

A few counts support this clone. J is TRBJ2-2 and V is TRBV6-5; D not resolved. Germline V gene lookup returns CDR1 MNHEY and CDR2 SVGAGI. This CDR3 region has 14 residues. The V gene lost 5 bases and the J gene lost 4 bases, with 11 bases spanning the gap. The CDR3 DNA is TGTGCCAGCAGTCGAAACCCTAGCACCGGGGAGCTGTTTTTT. It is translated as CASSRNPSTGELFF.

The chain couples TRBV7-2 to TRBJ2-3, with 8 bases fitting TRBD2. The trim removed 4 bases at V and 3 bases at J, leaving 9 bases unmatched. The germline V gene has CDR1 SGHTA and CDR2 FQGNSA. The CDR3 extends over 16 amino acids. The CDR3 loop reads CASSSKGSGGTDTQYF. The CDR3 nucleotides are TGTGCCAGCAGCTCTAAGGGCAGCGGGGGAACAGATACGCAGTATTTT.

This CDR3 reads CASRPSGTTAYEQYF. For the CDR3, the DNA is TGTGCCAGCAGACCTAGCGGCACGACGGCCTACGAGCAGTACTTC. The chain employs TRBV28 and TRBJ2-7; 7 nucleotides line up with TRBD2. Germline-derived CDR1 and CDR2 are MDHEN and SYDVKM. The CDR3 is 15 amino acids. Trimming cost V 6 bases and J 2 bases; bases outside gene matches: 10.

This clone was detected only once. The J gene is TRBJ2-2, the V gene TRBV29-1; 8 bases line up with TRBD1. J was trimmed by 6 bases and V by 7 bases; bases with no gene match: 7. The germline V gene encodes CDR1 SQVTM and CDR2 ANQGSEA. The CDR3 is made up of 13 amino acids. The chain's CDR3 is CSADRGNPGELFF. As DNA, the CDR3 is TGCAGCGCCGACAGGGGTAATCCCGGGGAGCTGTTTTTT.

The rearrangement joins TRBV6-7 to TRBJ2-7; TRBD2 matches 10 bases. TRBV6-7 is an ORF for which the function is uncertain. The CDR3 is made up of 15 amino acids. The V segment lost 5 bases and the J segment 3 bases; nucleotides outside the gene matches: 7. Here the CDR3 reads CASSVGLAEIYEQYF. For the CDR3, the DNA is TGTGCCAGCAGTGTTGGACTAGCGGAGATCTACGAGCAGTACTTC.

The rearrangement joins TRBV10-1 to TRBJ1-1; no clear D. V was clipped by 3 bases and J by 4 bases, with 9 bases between them. Germline CDR1 is WNHNN and CDR2 is SYGVQD (reference sequence). CDR3 size: 13 residues. In DNA form, the CDR3 reads TGCGCCAGCAGTGAAGAGGGCACCACTGAAGCTTTCTTT. The encoded protein is CASSEEGTTEAFF.

The chain couples TRBV4-1 to TRBJ2-2; D is unclear. This CDR3 contains 13 residues. Germline V CDR1 and CDR2: MGHRA, YSYEKL. The V and J ends lost 1 base and 4 bases respectively, with 4 bases between them. CDR3 DNA sequence: TGCGCCAGCAGCCAAGTAGTCACCGGGGAGCTGTTTTTT. Translation gives CASSQVVTGELFF.

This clone appeared a few times. This chain joins TRBV23-1 and TRBJ2-1, with TRBD2 identical over 11 bases. Being an ORF, TRBV23-1 has a function that is uncertain. V trimming: 10 bases; J trimming: 7 bases; junction bases outside the gene matches: 12. This CDR3 spans 15 amino acids. The CDR3 nucleotides are TGCGCCACCGTCGAGGTAACTAGCGGGAGTAATGAGCAGTTCTTC. This gives the protein CATVEVTSGSNEQFF.

The chain couples TRBV6-5 to TRBJ2-1; 7 bases line up with TRBD1. CDR1 and CDR2 (germline): MNHEY, SVGAGI. This CDR3 is built from 13 residues. Trimming took 5 bases from V and 3 from J; bases not matched to a gene: 1. The CDR3 sequence is CASSRDSYNEQFF. CDR3 bases: TGTGCCAGCAGTAGGGACAGCTACAATGAGCAGTTCTTC.

The rearrangement links TRBV18 to TRBJ1-1, with 10 positions matching TRBD1. CDR1 is KGHSH, CDR2 LQKENI, per germline. The CDR3 is made up of 13 amino acids. Losses at the gene ends were 3 bases for V and 11 bases for J; bases not matched to a gene: 6. The CDR3 loop is CASSPVRDRGAFF. CDR3 in DNA: TGTGCCAGCTCACCGGTCCGGGACAGGGGCGCTTTCTTT. Based on the CDR3 plus reference TRBV18 and TRBJ1-1, the full variable domain is NAGVMQNPRHLVRRRGQEARLRCSPMKGHSHVYWYRQLPEEGLKFMVYLQKENIIDESGMPKERFSAEFPKEGPSILRIQQVVRGDSAAYFCASSPVRDRGAFFGQGTRLTVV.

A note on this clone: One end of the junction varies from germline; a read error may be responsible. This rearrangement joins TRBV5-1 to TRBJ1-1; no clear D. Per germline, CDR1 SGHRS and CDR2 YFSETQ. The CDR3 covers 14 residues. DNA for the CDR3: TGCGCCAGCAGCTTGGTTGGACTGAACGCTGAAGCTTTCTTT. Protein product: CASSLVGLNAEAFF. Filled out from reference TRBV5-1 and TRBJ1-1, the complete variable domain reads KAGVTQTPRYLIKTRGQQVTLSCSPISGHRSVSWYQQTPGQGLQFLFEYFSETQRNKGNFPGRFSGRQFSNSRSEMNVSTLELGDSALYLCASSLVGLNAEAFFGQGTRLTVV.

The chain employs TRBV7-9 and TRBJ2-7; D unresolved. The CDR3 totals 15 residues. With 5 bases removed from V and 7 bases from J, the gap between germline ends came to 21 bases. Germline V gene data show CDR1 as SEHNR and CDR2 as FQNEAQ (reference sequence). In DNA form, the CDR3 reads TGTGCCAGCAGCCTGGATGCAGGTCACGTCTGGGAGCAGTACTTC. It encodes CASSLDAGHVWEQYF.

V and J are TRBV4-3 and TRBJ1-3; 9 bases are a match to TRBD1. With 2 bases clipped from V and 4 bases from J, the junction kept 9 bases outside the gene matches. The CDR3 has 17 amino acids. Germline lookup yields CDR1 LGHNA and CDR2 YSLEER. The CDR3 nucleotides are TGCGCCAGCAGCCAAAGGTACGGACAGGGGAAAGGAAACACCATATATTTT. Translation: CASSQRYGQGKGNTIYF.

The DNA of the CDR3 is TGCGCCAGCACCCCGAATGAGCGGGAGGGCAGGTACGAGCAGTACTTC. Its protein product is CASTPNEREGRYEQYF. The chain employs TRBV4-1 and TRBJ2-7; 10 positions agree with TRBD2. Losses at the gene ends were 7 bases for V and 4 bases for J; bases not matched to a gene: 13. Germline V gene sequence: CDR1 MGHRA, CDR2 YSYEKL. The CDR3 length is 16 residues.

The count of this clone is one. The CDR3 spells CASRPQTASSNQPQHF. The CDR3 DNA reads as TGTGCCAGCAGGCCGCAGACAGCGAGTAGCAATCAGCCCCAGCATTTT. The genes are TRBV28 and TRBJ1-5; perhaps TRBD1 as D (5 bases). The CDR3 runs 16 residues. V lost 6 bases, J lost 0 bases, and 15 bases lay in between. Germline loops: CDR1 MDHEN, CDR2 SYDVKM.

The rearrangement joins TRBV10-2 to TRBJ2-7; D is undetermined. CDR1 and CDR2 from the germline V gene are WSHSY and SAAADI. The CDR3 length is 17 residues. V shed 3 bases and J shed 4 bases, with 22 bases lying between them. CDR3 sequence (DNA): TGCGCCAGCAGTGATGTGTCCAAGGAGAAGGCGGCATACGAGCAGTACTTC. This encodes CASSDVSKEKAAYEQYF.

The V and J genes are TRBV7-9 and TRBJ2-1; tentatively, D is TRBD2 (6 bases). V dropped 0 bases and J dropped 6 bases, with 12 bases sitting between them. The CDR3 has 15 amino acids. The germline CDR1 and CDR2 sequences are SEHNR and FQNEAQ (reference sequence). The CDR3 protein is CASSLAGGPGNEQFF. CDR3 DNA: TGTGCCAGCAGCTTAGCGGGAGGACCGGGCAATGAGCAGTTCTTC.

The CDR3 reads CASSFITGGDGYTF. The DNA of the CDR3 is TGTGCCAGCAGCTTTATTACAGGGGGCGATGGCTACACCTTC. V usage is TRBV7-2 and J usage is TRBJ1-2, with TRBD1 matching 9 bases. The CDR3 has 14 residues. Germline lookup yields CDR1 SGHTA and CDR2 FQGNSA. Trimming at V came to 3 bases and at J to 6 bases, leaving 5 bases not matched to a gene.

The V call is TRBV2, the J call TRBJ2-1, with a tentative D call TRBD2 (6 bases). This CDR3 has 14 amino acids. CDR1 SNHLY and CDR2 FYNNEI come from the germline V gene. V lost 11 bases, J lost 0 bases, and 14 bases lay in between. This chain's CDR3 is CAGTWGVSYNEQFF. In DNA form, the CDR3 reads TGTGCCGGAACCTGGGGGGTCTCCTACAATGAGCAGTTCTTC.

The chain employs TRBV7-2 and TRBJ1-4; D perhaps matches TRBD1 (6 bases). The CDR3 has 15 amino acids. Trimming took off 5 bases at V and 7 bases at J, with 17 bases between the two ends. The germline V gene has CDR1 SGHTA and CDR2 FQGNSA. Written as DNA, the CDR3 is TGTGCCAGCAGCCAAGGTCTGGGGGCCGGTGAAAAACTGTTTTTT. It translates to CASSQGLGAGEKLFF. The full variable domain, completed using reference TRBV7-2 and TRBJ1-4, is GAGVSQSPSNKVTEKGKDVELRCDPISGHTALYWYRQSLGQGLEFLIYFQGNSAPDKSGLPSDRFSAERTGGSVSTLTIQRTQQEDSAVYLCASSQGLGAGEKLFFGSGTQLSVL.

V gene TRBV10-3 combines with J gene TRBJ1-3, with TRBD1 matching 11 bases. V was pared by 4 bases and J by 2 bases, with 1 base of the junction left unmatched. Germline assignment: CDR1 ENHRY and CDR2 SYGVKD. The CDR3 is 15 amino acids. Here the CDR3 DNA reads TGTGCCATCAGTGGGGGACAGGGGGCTGGAAACACCATATATTTT. Its translation: CAISGGQGAGNTIYF.